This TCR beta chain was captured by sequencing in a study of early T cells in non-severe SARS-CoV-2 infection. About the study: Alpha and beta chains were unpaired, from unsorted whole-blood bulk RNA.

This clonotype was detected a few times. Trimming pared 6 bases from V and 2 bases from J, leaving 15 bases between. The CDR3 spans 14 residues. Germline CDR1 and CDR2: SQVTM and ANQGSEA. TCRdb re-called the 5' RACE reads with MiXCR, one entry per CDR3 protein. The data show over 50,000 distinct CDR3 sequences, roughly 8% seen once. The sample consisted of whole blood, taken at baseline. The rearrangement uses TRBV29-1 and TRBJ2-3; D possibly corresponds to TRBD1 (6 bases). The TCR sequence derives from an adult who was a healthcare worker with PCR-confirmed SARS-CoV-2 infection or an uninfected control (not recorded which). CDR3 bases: TGCAGCGTAAAAGGCAGGGGAAACACAGATACGCAGTATTTT. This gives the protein CSVKGRGNTDTQYF.